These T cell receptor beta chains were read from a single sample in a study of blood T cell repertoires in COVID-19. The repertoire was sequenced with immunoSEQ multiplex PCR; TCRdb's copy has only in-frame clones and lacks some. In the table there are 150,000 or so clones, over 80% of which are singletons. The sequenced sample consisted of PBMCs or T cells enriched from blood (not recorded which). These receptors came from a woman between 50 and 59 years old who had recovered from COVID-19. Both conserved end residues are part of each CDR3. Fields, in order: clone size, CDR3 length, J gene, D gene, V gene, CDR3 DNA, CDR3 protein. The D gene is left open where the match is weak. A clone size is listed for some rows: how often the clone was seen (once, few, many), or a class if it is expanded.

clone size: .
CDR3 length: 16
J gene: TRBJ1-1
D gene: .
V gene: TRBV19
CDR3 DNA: TGTGCCAGTAGTATGGGGGGAGGGGCAGGGTCGACTGAAGCTTTCTTT
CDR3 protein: CASSMGGGAGSTEAFF

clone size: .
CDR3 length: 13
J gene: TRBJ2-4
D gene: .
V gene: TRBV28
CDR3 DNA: TGTGCCAGCAGCGGGGGGCCCAAAAACATTCAGTACTTC
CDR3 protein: CASSGGPKNIQYF

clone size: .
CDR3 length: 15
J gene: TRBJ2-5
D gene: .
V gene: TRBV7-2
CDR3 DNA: TGTGCCGGCAGCTTAGGGGTCGCAGGTGGAGAGACCCAGTACTTC
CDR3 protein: CAGSLGVAGGETQYF

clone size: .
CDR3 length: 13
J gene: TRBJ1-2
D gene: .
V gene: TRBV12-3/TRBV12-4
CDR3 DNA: TGTGCCAGCAGTTCCCCGGAGGGGCATGGCTACACCTTC
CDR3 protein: CASSSPEGHGYTF

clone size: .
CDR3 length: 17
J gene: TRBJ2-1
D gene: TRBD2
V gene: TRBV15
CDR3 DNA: TGTGCCACCAGCAGATTACCGGGAGGTATAATGAACAATGAGCAGTTCTTC
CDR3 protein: CATSRLPGGIMNNEQFF

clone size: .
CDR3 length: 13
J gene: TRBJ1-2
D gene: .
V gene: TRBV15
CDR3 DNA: TGTGCCACCAGCAGAGCTAGCAAAACCGGCTACACCTTC
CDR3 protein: CATSRASKTGYTF

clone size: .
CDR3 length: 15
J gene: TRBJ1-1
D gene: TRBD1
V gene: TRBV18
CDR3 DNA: TGTGCCAGCTCACCGGGGACAGGGACTCACACTGAAGCTTTCTTT
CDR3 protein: CASSPGTGTHTEAFF

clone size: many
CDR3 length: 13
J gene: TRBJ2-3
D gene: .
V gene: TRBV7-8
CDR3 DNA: TGTGCCAGCAGCTTAGGCCGGACAGATACGCAGTATTTT
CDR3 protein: CASSLGRTDTQYF

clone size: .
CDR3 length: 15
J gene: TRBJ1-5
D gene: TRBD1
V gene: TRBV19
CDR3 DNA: TGTGCCAGTAGTACCCCGGGACAGGGGGCAGAGCCCCAGCATTTT
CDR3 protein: CASSTPGQGAEPQHF

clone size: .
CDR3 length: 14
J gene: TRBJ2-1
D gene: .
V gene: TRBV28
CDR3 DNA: TGTGCCAGCAGTTCAGGGGTCCCCTACAATGAGCAGTTCTTC
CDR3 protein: CASSSGVPYNEQFF

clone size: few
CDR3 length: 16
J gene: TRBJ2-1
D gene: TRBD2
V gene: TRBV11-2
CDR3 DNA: TGTGCCAGCAGCTTAACGCGGGAGGGCCTTTCTCGTGAGCAGTTCTTC
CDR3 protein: CASSLTREGLSREQFF

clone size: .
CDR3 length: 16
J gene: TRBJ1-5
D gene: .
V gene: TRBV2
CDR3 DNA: TGTGCCAGCAGTGTAGACGGAGCTATCTTAAATCAACCCCAGCATTTT
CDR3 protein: CASSVDGAILNQPQHF

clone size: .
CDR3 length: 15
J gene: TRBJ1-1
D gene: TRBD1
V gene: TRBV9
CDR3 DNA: TGTGCCAGCAGCGTCCCGACAGGGGGCACCACTGAAGCTTTCTTT
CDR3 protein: CASSVPTGGTTEAFF

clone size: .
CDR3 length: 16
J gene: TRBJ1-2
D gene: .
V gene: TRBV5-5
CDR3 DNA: TGTGCCAGCAGCTTAGGCCCAGGGAATCCCTACTATGGCTACACCTTC
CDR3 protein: CASSLGPGNPYYGYTF

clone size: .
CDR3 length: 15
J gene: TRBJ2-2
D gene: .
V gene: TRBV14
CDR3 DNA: TGTGCCAGCAGCAGGGGGTCCGCTCTCAGGTGGGCGCTGTTTTTT
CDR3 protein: CASSRGSALRWALFF

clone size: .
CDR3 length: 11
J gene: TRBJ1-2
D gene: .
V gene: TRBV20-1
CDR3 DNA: TGCAGTGCTAGAGATCCGGAGGGCTACACCTTC
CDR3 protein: CSARDPEGYTF

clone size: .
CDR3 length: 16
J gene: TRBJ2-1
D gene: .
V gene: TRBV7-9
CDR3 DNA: TGTGCCAGCAGAGGGGAAACCGGGTTTTTCTACAATGAGCAGTTCTTC
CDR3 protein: CASRGETGFFYNEQFF

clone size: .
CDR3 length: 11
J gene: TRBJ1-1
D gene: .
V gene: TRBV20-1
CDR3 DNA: TGCAGTGCTAGAGCCGGGACTCAGGCTTTCTTT
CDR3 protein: CSARAGTQAFF

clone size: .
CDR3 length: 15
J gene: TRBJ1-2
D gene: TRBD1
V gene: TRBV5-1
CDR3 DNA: TGCGCCAGCAGGGCCCTTCTAGGGGGCGCCTGGGGCTACACCTTC
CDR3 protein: CASRALLGGAWGYTF

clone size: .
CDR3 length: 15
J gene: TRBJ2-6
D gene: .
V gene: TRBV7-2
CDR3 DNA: TGTGCCAGCAGCAAACAGGAGACTGGGGCCAACGTCCTGACTTTC
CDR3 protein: CASSKQETGANVLTF

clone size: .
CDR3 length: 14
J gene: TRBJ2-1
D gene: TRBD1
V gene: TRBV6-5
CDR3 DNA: TGTGCCACCAGAGACAGGGAGAGCTACAATGAGCAGTTCTTC
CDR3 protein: CATRDRESYNEQFF

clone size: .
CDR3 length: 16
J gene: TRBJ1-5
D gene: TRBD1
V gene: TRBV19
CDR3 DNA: TGTGCCAGTGGACCGGGACAGGGATCTGGGAATCAGCCCCAGCATTTT
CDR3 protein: CASGPGQGSGNQPQHF

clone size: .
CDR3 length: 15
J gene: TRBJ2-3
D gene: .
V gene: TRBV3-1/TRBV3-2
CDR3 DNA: TGTGCCAGCAGCCGAGGGCCGAAGCCGACAGATACGCAGTATTTT
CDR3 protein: CASSRGPKPTDTQYF

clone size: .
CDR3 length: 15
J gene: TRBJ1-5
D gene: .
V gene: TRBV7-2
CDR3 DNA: TGTGCCAGCAGCTTAGCGGGCCAAGGGGGTCAGCCCCAGCATTTT
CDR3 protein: CASSLAGQGGQPQHF

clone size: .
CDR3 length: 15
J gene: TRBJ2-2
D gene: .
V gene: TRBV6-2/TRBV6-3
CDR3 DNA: TGTGCCAGCAACCCCCTGCAGGCAAACACCGGGGAGCTGTTTTTT
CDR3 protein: CASNPLQANTGELFF

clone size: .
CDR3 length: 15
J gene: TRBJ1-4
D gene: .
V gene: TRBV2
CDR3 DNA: TGTGCCAGCAGTGAATGGGGGCTGGCTAATGAAAAACTGTTTTTT
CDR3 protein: CASSEWGLANEKLFF

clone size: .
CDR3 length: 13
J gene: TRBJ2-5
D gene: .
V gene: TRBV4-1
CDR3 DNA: TGCGCCAGCAGCCTCCTGGTGAGCGAGACCCAGTACTTC
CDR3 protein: CASSLLVSETQYF

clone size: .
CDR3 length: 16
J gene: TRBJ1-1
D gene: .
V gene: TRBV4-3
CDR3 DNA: TGCGCCAGCAGCCAAGATTGGGGAATAACGGGAGGGGAAGCTTTCTTT
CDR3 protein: CASSQDWGITGGEAFF

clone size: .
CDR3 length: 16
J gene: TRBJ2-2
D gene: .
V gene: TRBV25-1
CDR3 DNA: TGTGCCAGCAGTGAAGGGCGGGACAGTAACACCGGGGAGCTGTTTTTT
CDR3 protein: CASSEGRDSNTGELFF

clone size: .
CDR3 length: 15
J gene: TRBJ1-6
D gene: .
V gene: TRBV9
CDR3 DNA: TGTGCCAGCAGCCGGGCCGGGACTACCAGTTCACCCCTCCACTTT
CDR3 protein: CASSRAGTTSSPLHF

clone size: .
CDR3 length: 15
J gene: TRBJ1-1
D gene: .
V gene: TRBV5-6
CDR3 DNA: TGTGCCAGCGGTCGACGCTCCCACAGGGACACTGAAGCTTTCTTT
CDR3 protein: CASGRRSHRDTEAFF

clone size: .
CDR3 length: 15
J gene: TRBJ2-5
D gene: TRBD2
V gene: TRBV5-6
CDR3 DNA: TGTGCCAGCACTAGACTAGCGGGGGGTAGGGAGACCCAGTACTTC
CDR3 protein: CASTRLAGGRETQYF

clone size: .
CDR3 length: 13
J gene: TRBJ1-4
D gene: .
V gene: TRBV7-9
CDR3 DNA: TGTGCCAGCAGGGGGAGGCTAAATGAAAAACTGTTTTTT
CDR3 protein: CASRGRLNEKLFF

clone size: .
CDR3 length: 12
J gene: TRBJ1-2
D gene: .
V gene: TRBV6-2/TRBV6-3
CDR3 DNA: TGTGCCAGCAGGCCTAGAGAGGGTGGCTACACCTTC
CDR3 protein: CASRPREGGYTF

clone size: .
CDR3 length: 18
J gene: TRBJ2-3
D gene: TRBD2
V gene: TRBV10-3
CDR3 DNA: TGTGCCATTGGTGGGGGACTAGCGGGGGGCCGGAGCACAGATACGCAGTATTTT
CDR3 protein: CAIGGGLAGGRSTDTQYF

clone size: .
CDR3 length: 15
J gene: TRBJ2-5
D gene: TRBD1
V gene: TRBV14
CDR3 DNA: TGTGCCAGCAGCCGTCTCTCCGGGACAGAAGAGACCCAGTACTTC
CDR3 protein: CASSRLSGTEETQYF

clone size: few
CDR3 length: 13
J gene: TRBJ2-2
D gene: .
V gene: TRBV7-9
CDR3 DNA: TGTGCCAGCGGGGGGGCGCCCACCGGGGAGCTGTTTTTT
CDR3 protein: CASGGAPTGELFF

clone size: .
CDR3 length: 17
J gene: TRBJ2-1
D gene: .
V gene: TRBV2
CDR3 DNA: TGTGCCAGCAGTGTCGCCCAAGACCGGGCCAAAGGGGAAGAGCAGTTCTTC
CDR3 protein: CASSVAQDRAKGEEQFF

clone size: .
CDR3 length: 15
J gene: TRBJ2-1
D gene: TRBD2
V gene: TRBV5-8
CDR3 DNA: TGTGCCAGCAGGTCCGGGACTAGCGGATACAATGAGCAGTTCTTC
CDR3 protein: CASRSGTSGYNEQFF

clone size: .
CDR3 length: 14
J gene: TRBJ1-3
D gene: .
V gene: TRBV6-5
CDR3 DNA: TGTGCCAGCAAGCGGGGCAACTCTGGAAACACCATATATTTT
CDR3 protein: CASKRGNSGNTIYF

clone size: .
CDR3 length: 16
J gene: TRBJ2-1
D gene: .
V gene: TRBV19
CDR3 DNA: TGTGCCAGTAGGCCCCCCGAGGAATCTCGGGGCAATGAGCAGTTCTTC
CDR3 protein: CASRPPEESRGNEQFF

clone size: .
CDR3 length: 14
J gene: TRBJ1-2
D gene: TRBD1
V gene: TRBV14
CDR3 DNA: TGTGCCAGCAGCGGAGTCTGGGACAGTCTGCAATACACCTTC
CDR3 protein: CASSGVWDSLQYTF

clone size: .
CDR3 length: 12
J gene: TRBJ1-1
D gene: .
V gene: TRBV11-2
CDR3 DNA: TGTGCCAGCAGTCGAAACAGGGCTGAAGCTTTCTTT
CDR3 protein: CASSRNRAEAFF

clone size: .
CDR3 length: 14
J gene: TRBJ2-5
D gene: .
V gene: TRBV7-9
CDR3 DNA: TGTGCCAGCAGCTTACGGGGGGCGCGAGAGACCCAGTACTTC
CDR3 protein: CASSLRGARETQYF

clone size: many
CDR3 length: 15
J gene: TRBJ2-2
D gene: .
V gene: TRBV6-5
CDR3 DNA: TGTGCCAGCACCCCCCCGGGACAAGACACCGGGGAGCTGTTTTTT
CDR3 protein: CASTPPGQDTGELFF

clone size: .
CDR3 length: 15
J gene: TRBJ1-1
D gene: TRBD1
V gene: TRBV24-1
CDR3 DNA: TGTGCCACCAGTGATCCCAGACAGGGGAACACTGAAGCTTTCTTT
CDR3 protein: CATSDPRQGNTEAFF

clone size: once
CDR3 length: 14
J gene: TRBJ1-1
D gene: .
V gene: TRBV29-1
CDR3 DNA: TGCAGCGTCGGGGGTCGGGAGATTAGCGCTGAAGCTTTCTTT
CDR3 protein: CSVGGREISAEAFF

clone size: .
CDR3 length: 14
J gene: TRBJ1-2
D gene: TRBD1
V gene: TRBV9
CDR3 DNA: TGTGCCAGCAGCGTAGAGGGACAGGGGAATGGCTACACCTTC
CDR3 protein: CASSVEGQGNGYTF

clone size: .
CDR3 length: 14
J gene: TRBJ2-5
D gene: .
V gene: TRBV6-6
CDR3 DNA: TGTGCCAGCAGTTCTTACGACAAGCCAGAGACCCAGTACTTC
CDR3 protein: CASSSYDKPETQYF

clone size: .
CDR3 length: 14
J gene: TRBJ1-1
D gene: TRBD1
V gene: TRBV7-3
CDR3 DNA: TGTGCCAGCAGCTCGGGACAGGGAAGTACTGAAGCTTTCTTT
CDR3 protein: CASSSGQGSTEAFF

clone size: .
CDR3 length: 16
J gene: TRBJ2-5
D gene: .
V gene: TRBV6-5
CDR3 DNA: TGTGCCAGCAGTTACTCGAGGCCAGGGCTACAAGAGACCCAGTACTTC
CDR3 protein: CASSYSRPGLQETQYF

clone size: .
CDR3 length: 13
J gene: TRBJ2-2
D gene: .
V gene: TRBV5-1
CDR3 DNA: TGCGCCAGCAGCCCTTCGCGGACCGGGGAGCTGTTTTTT
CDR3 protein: CASSPSRTGELFF